A selection of T cell receptor beta chains follows, all from one sample in a study of cytomegalovirus exposure and HLA in healthy donors. The assay was immunoSEQ multiplex PCR, and TCRdb's table has in-frame clones only and misses some. Of around 90,000 clones listed, 65% are singletons. Sample: PBMCs. The receptor source for this set is a woman aged 45 to 65 in good health and CMV-seropositive. Both conserved end residues are part of each CDR3. Fields, in order: V gene, J gene, CDR3 length, D gene, CDR3 protein. A D gene is named only where the DNA matches it firmly.

v_call: TRBV2
j_call: TRBJ1-5
cdr3_length: 15
d_call: .
cdr3_aa: CASSEELTGGQPQHF

v_call: TRBV7-9
j_call: TRBJ2-5
cdr3_length: 17
d_call: TRBD2
cdr3_aa: CASSPGTSGGREETQYF

v_call: TRBV7-6
j_call: TRBJ1-3
cdr3_length: 14
d_call: .
cdr3_aa: CASSPGGSGNTIYF

v_call: TRBV6-1
j_call: TRBJ1-2
cdr3_length: 15
d_call: .
cdr3_aa: CASSDTPDSSYGYTF

v_call: TRBV5-4
j_call: TRBJ1-2
cdr3_length: 14
d_call: .
cdr3_aa: CASSLPGTNYGYTF

v_call: TRBV7-9
j_call: TRBJ2-4
cdr3_length: 16
d_call: TRBD2
cdr3_aa: CASSSAAGGPKNIQYF

v_call: TRBV11-2
j_call: TRBJ2-7
cdr3_length: 13
d_call: .
cdr3_aa: CASSLGTSLEQYF

v_call: TRBV15
j_call: TRBJ2-5
cdr3_length: 15
d_call: .
cdr3_aa: CATSRDLGSQETQYF

v_call: TRBV21-1
j_call: TRBJ1-4
cdr3_length: 14
d_call: .
cdr3_aa: CASSKGTVAEKLFF

v_call: TRBV7-8
j_call: TRBJ2-7
cdr3_length: 15
d_call: TRBD1
cdr3_aa: CASSLGTGWSYEQYF

v_call: TRBV28
j_call: TRBJ2-7
cdr3_length: 16
d_call: TRBD2
cdr3_aa: CASTSAGTSGTYEQYF

v_call: TRBV6-5
j_call: TRBJ2-7
cdr3_length: 15
d_call: .
cdr3_aa: CASSYGEPGFYEQYF

v_call: TRBV28
j_call: TRBJ1-2
cdr3_length: 15
d_call: .
cdr3_aa: CASSPPGVTNYGYTF

v_call: TRBV7-9
j_call: TRBJ1-5
cdr3_length: 15
d_call: TRBD1
cdr3_aa: CASSRGTGGNQPQHF

v_call: TRBV4-3
j_call: TRBJ1-3
cdr3_length: 15
d_call: .
cdr3_aa: CASSRDTTSGNTIYF

v_call: TRBV4-3
j_call: TRBJ2-1
cdr3_length: 15
d_call: .
cdr3_aa: CASSQDNERTYEQFF

v_call: TRBV10-3
j_call: TRBJ1-5
cdr3_length: 15
d_call: .
cdr3_aa: CAISGRGGAGQPQHF

v_call: TRBV2
j_call: TRBJ2-7
cdr3_length: 15
d_call: TRBD1
cdr3_aa: CASRPGTGRLSEQYF

v_call: TRBV27
j_call: TRBJ1-1
cdr3_length: 14
d_call: .
cdr3_aa: CASSSTGENTEAFF

v_call: TRBV29-1
j_call: TRBJ1-1
cdr3_length: 15
d_call: .
cdr3_aa: CSVASPGHKNTEAFF

v_call: TRBV2
j_call: TRBJ1-2
cdr3_length: 14
d_call: TRBD1
cdr3_aa: CASSNEQGGYGYTF

v_call: TRBV9
j_call: TRBJ2-2
cdr3_length: 14
d_call: .
cdr3_aa: CASSASGETGELFF

v_call: TRBV28
j_call: TRBJ1-2
cdr3_length: 13
d_call: .
cdr3_aa: CASSLMGVNGYTF

v_call: TRBV6-5
j_call: TRBJ1-4
cdr3_length: 15
d_call: .
cdr3_aa: CASSYSGATNEKLFF

v_call: TRBV28
j_call: TRBJ2-7
cdr3_length: 14
d_call: TRBD1
cdr3_aa: CASGSGGHSYEQYF

v_call: TRBV2
j_call: TRBJ1-1
cdr3_length: 15
d_call: TRBD1
cdr3_aa: CASSYAQGDAAEAFF

v_call: TRBV5-8
j_call: TRBJ1-2
cdr3_length: 14
d_call: .
cdr3_aa: CASSWATASGGYTF

v_call: TRBV19
j_call: TRBJ1-2
cdr3_length: 11
d_call: .
cdr3_aa: CAIRERSGYTF

v_call: TRBV28
j_call: TRBJ2-1
cdr3_length: 14
d_call: .
cdr3_aa: CAAQGGTSYNEQFF

v_call: TRBV7-9
j_call: TRBJ1-2
cdr3_length: 13
d_call: TRBD1
cdr3_aa: CAIIQGGDYGYTF

v_call: TRBV9
j_call: TRBJ1-1
cdr3_length: 15
d_call: .
cdr3_aa: CASSVGRSWNTEAFF

v_call: TRBV28
j_call: TRBJ1-1
cdr3_length: 16
d_call: TRBD1
cdr3_aa: CASSLSSTGVNTEAFF

v_call: TRBV6-1
j_call: TRBJ1-5
cdr3_length: 14
d_call: .
cdr3_aa: CASSIRQLGQPQHF

v_call: TRBV6-5
j_call: TRBJ1-2
cdr3_length: 13
d_call: .
cdr3_aa: CASREGGAGGYTF

v_call: TRBV28
j_call: TRBJ1-2
cdr3_length: 14
d_call: .
cdr3_aa: CASSAPREGYGYTF

v_call: TRBV5-1
j_call: TRBJ2-1
cdr3_length: 14
d_call: .
cdr3_aa: CASSLGQPYNEQFF

v_call: TRBV5-1
j_call: TRBJ2-3
cdr3_length: 16
d_call: TRBD1
cdr3_aa: CASSLGPQGGTDTQYF

v_call: TRBV7-9
j_call: TRBJ2-3
cdr3_length: 14
d_call: TRBD2
cdr3_aa: CASSLGDYRDTQYF

v_call: TRBV6-5
j_call: TRBJ2-7
cdr3_length: 13
d_call: TRBD2
cdr3_aa: CASSQSGGGEQYF

v_call: TRBV27
j_call: TRBJ1-1
cdr3_length: 14
d_call: .
cdr3_aa: CASSPGGAVTEAFF

v_call: TRBV5-1
j_call: TRBJ2-1
cdr3_length: 17
d_call: TRBD2
cdr3_aa: CASSIPVEAGLHNEQFF

v_call: TRBV2
j_call: TRBJ2-5
cdr3_length: 15
d_call: .
cdr3_aa: CASRSAPGGGETQYF

v_call: TRBV15
j_call: TRBJ2-1
cdr3_length: 16
d_call: TRBD2
cdr3_aa: CATSRDQASGADEQFF

v_call: TRBV6-1
j_call: TRBJ1-1
cdr3_length: 12
d_call: .
cdr3_aa: CASSGSTAEAFF

v_call: TRBV7-9
j_call: TRBJ1-2
cdr3_length: 15
d_call: .
cdr3_aa: CASSLDTAANYGYTF

v_call: TRBV4-2
j_call: TRBJ2-5
cdr3_length: 17
d_call: TRBD2
cdr3_aa: CASSQGLAGNEGETQYF

v_call: TRBV7-3
j_call: TRBJ2-5
cdr3_length: 13
d_call: .
cdr3_aa: CASSSTREETQYF

v_call: TRBV7-9
j_call: TRBJ2-7
cdr3_length: 13
d_call: .
cdr3_aa: CASSSREKYEQYF

v_call: TRBV27
j_call: TRBJ2-3
cdr3_length: 15
d_call: TRBD2
cdr3_aa: CASNPGDYSTDTQYF

v_call: TRBV28
j_call: TRBJ1-1
cdr3_length: 15
d_call: TRBD1
cdr3_aa: CASSLRGQGDTEAFF